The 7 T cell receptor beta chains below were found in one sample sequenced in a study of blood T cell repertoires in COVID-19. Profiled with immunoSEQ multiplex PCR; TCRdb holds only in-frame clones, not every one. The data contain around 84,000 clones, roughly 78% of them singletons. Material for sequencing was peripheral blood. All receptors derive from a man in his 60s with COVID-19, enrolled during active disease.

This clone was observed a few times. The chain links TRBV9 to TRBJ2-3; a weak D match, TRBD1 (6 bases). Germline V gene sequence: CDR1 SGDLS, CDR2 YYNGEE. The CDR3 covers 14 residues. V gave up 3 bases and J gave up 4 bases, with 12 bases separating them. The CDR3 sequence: CASSDPNRADTQYF. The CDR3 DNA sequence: TGTGCCAGCAGCGACCCGAACAGGGCAGATACGCAGTATTTT.

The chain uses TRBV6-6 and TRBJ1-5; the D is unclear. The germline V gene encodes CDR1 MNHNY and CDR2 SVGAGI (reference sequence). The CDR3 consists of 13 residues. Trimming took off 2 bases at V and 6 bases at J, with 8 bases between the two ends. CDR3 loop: CASSYEGGQPQHF. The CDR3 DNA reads TGTGCCAGCAGTTACGAAGGAGGTCAGCCCCAGCATTTT.

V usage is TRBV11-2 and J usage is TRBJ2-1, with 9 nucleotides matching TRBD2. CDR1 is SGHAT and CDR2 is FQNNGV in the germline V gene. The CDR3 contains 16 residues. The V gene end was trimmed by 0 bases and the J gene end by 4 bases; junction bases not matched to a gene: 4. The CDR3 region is CASSLDPAGGYNEQFF. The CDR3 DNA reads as TGTGCCAGCAGCTTAGACCCAGCGGGGGGATACAATGAGCAGTTCTTC.

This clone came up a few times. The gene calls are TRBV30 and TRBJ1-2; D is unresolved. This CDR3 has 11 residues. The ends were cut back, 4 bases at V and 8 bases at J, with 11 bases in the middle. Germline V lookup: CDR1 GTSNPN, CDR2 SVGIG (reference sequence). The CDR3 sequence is CAWKEGGGYTF. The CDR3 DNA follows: TGTGCCTGGAAGGAGGGAGGAGGCTACACCTTC. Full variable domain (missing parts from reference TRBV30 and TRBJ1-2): SQTIHQWPATLVQPVGSPLSLECTVEGTSNPNLYWYRQAAGRGLQLLFYSVGIGQISSEVPQNLSASRPQDRQFILSSKKLLLSDSGFYLCAWKEGGGYTFGSGTRLTVV.

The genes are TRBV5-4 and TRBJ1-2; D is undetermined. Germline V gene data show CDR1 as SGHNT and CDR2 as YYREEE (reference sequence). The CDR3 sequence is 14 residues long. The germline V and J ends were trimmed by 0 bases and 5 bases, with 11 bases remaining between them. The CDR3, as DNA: TGTGCCAGCAGCTTGGGGCCGGCGGATTATGGCTACACCTTC. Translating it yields CASSLGPADYGYTF.

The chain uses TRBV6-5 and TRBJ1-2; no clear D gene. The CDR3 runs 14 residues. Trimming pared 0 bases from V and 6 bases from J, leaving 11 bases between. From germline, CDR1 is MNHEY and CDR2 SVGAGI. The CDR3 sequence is CASSYSAAIDGYTF. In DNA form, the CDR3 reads TGTGCCAGCAGTTACTCGGCAGCGATAGATGGCTACACCTTC.

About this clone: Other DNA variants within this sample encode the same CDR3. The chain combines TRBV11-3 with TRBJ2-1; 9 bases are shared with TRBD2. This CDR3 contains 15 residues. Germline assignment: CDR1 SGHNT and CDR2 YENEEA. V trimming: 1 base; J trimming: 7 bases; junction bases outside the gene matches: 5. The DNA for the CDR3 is TGTGCCAGCAGCTTAGGTAGCGGGAGAGGAAATGAGCAGTTCTTC. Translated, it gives CASSLGSGRGNEQFF.